Listed below are T cell receptor beta chains from one sample, sequenced in a study of blood T cell repertoires in COVID-19. The assay was immunoSEQ multiplex PCR, and TCRdb's table has in-frame clones only and misses some. The sample contains approximately 93,000 clones, about nine tenths of which appear only once. The sample comprised peripheral blood. The receptors derive from a man aged 50 or older with active or convalescent COVID-19. Both conserved end residues are part of each CDR3. Each record gives: CDR3 length, J gene, clone size, V gene, D gene, CDR3 DNA, CDR3 protein. D genes are given only for firm matches. For some rows the clone size is stated as once, few or many, or as a class when expanded; others skip it.

CDR3 length: 14; J gene: TRBJ1-4; clone size: .; V gene: TRBV19; D gene: TRBD1; CDR3 DNA: TGTGCCACTAGGGGGGACAGGGATCTCGAAAAACTGTTTTTT; CDR3 protein: CATRGDRDLEKLFF
CDR3 length: 16; J gene: TRBJ1-1; clone size: .; V gene: TRBV11-2; D gene: .; CDR3 DNA: TGTGCCAGCAGCTTAGATCTGTCAAGGGGCTTGTTTGAAGCTTTCTTT; CDR3 protein: CASSLDLSRGLFEAFF
CDR3 length: 15; J gene: TRBJ1-2; clone size: .; V gene: TRBV15; D gene: TRBD1; CDR3 DNA: TGTGCCACCAGCAGGGCTGGGACAGGGAACTATGGCTACACCTTC; CDR3 protein: CATSRAGTGNYGYTF
CDR3 length: 14; J gene: TRBJ1-2; clone size: .; V gene: TRBV3-1/TRBV3-2; D gene: .; CDR3 DNA: TGTGCCAGCAGCCAAGGCAGGGATACTCGTGGCTACACCTTC; CDR3 protein: CASSQGRDTRGYTF
CDR3 length: 15; J gene: TRBJ1-4; clone size: .; V gene: TRBV5-1; D gene: .; CDR3 DNA: TGCGCCAGCAGCTTGGAAGGGGTGGCTGGTGAAAAACTGTTTTTT; CDR3 protein: CASSLEGVAGEKLFF
CDR3 length: 15; J gene: TRBJ2-3; clone size: .; V gene: TRBV15; D gene: TRBD1; CDR3 DNA: TGTGCCACCAGCACCTGGACAGGGGCTGCAGATACGCAGTATTTT; CDR3 protein: CATSTWTGAADTQYF
CDR3 length: 15; J gene: TRBJ1-5; clone size: .; V gene: TRBV5-1; D gene: TRBD1; CDR3 DNA: TGCGCCAGCAAACAGGGGGCGGATCGCAATCAGCCCCAGCATTTT; CDR3 protein: CASKQGADRNQPQHF
CDR3 length: 18; J gene: TRBJ1-5; clone size: .; V gene: TRBV21-1; D gene: .; CDR3 DNA: TGTGCCAGCAGCAAACCGACAGGACAGGACGCCCACGACCAGCCCCAGCATTTT; CDR3 protein: CASSKPTGQDAHDQPQHF
CDR3 length: 16; J gene: TRBJ2-5; clone size: .; V gene: TRBV5-1; D gene: TRBD2; CDR3 DNA: TGCGCCAGCAGCTTGGCCGCGACTAGCGGTCAAGAGACCCAGTACTTC; CDR3 protein: CASSLAATSGQETQYF
CDR3 length: 15; J gene: TRBJ2-5; clone size: .; V gene: TRBV7-8; D gene: TRBD2; CDR3 DNA: TGTGCCAGCAGCAGGGGACTAGCGGGACTGGCGACCCAGTACTTC; CDR3 protein: CASSRGLAGLATQYF
CDR3 length: 16; J gene: TRBJ2-3; clone size: .; V gene: TRBV19; D gene: TRBD2; CDR3 DNA: TGTGCCAGTAGTTCTCTGGAGAGCGGGAGAGGGGATACGCAGTATTTT; CDR3 protein: CASSSLESGRGDTQYF
CDR3 length: 16; J gene: TRBJ1-2; clone size: .; V gene: TRBV5-1; D gene: .; CDR3 DNA: TGCGCCAGCAGCTTGGCCATAATGCAGCGCTCCTATGGCTACACCTTC; CDR3 protein: CASSLAIMQRSYGYTF
CDR3 length: 17; J gene: TRBJ1-1; clone size: .; V gene: TRBV12-2; D gene: .; CDR3 DNA: .; CDR3 protein: CASRPTAYSCLNTEAFF
CDR3 length: 14; J gene: TRBJ2-5; clone size: .; V gene: TRBV30; D gene: TRBD1; CDR3 DNA: TGTGCCTACGAACCCCGGGACAGGGAAGAGACCCAGTACTTC; CDR3 protein: CAYEPRDREETQYF
CDR3 length: 15; J gene: TRBJ2-1; clone size: .; V gene: TRBV10-2; D gene: TRBD1; CDR3 DNA: TGCGCCAGCAGTACCGGGACAGGGGGATGGAATGAGCAGTTCTTC; CDR3 protein: CASSTGTGGWNEQFF
CDR3 length: 14; J gene: TRBJ1-4; clone size: .; V gene: TRBV6-1; D gene: .; CDR3 DNA: TGTGCCAGCAGTGACCGGTCAGGGCATGAAAAACTGTTTTTT; CDR3 protein: CASSDRSGHEKLFF
CDR3 length: 16; J gene: TRBJ2-7; clone size: .; V gene: TRBV2; D gene: .; CDR3 DNA: TGTGCCAGCAGTGCCGGACTCTCAAGCCGAATCTACGAGCAGTACTTC; CDR3 protein: CASSAGLSSRIYEQYF
CDR3 length: 16; J gene: TRBJ2-3; clone size: .; V gene: TRBV3-1/TRBV3-2; D gene: TRBD2; CDR3 DNA: TGTGCCAGCAGCCCCCGACTGGGGGGGTGGACAGATACGCAGTATTTT; CDR3 protein: CASSPRLGGWTDTQYF
CDR3 length: 15; J gene: TRBJ2-3; clone size: .; V gene: TRBV6-6; D gene: TRBD2; CDR3 DNA: TGTGCCAGCAGTTACAAGCGGGAGGGAACAGATACGCAGTATTTT; CDR3 protein: CASSYKREGTDTQYF
CDR3 length: 13; J gene: TRBJ2-7; clone size: .; V gene: TRBV6-5; D gene: .; CDR3 DNA: TGTGCCAGCAGTTACCGTCCCAGCTACGAGCAGTACTTC; CDR3 protein: CASSYRPSYEQYF
CDR3 length: 15; J gene: TRBJ2-2; clone size: once; V gene: TRBV7-7; D gene: TRBD1; CDR3 DNA: TGTGCCAGCAGCAAAGACAGGGGGTACACCGGGGAGCTGTTTTTT; CDR3 protein: CASSKDRGYTGELFF
CDR3 length: 15; J gene: TRBJ2-5; clone size: .; V gene: TRBV19; D gene: TRBD1; CDR3 DNA: TGTGCCAGTAGTACAGGACAGGGGGTCCAAGAGACCCAGTACTTC; CDR3 protein: CASSTGQGVQETQYF
CDR3 length: 15; J gene: TRBJ1-6; clone size: .; V gene: TRBV19; D gene: TRBD1; CDR3 DNA: TGTGCCAGTAGGACAGGGGGCGGAATCAATTCACCCCTCCACTTT; CDR3 protein: CASRTGGGINSPLHF
CDR3 length: 16; J gene: TRBJ2-3; clone size: .; V gene: TRBV19; D gene: .; CDR3 DNA: TGTGCCAGTAGTCGAGGAGGGGGCCCAGCCACAGATACGCAGTATTTT; CDR3 protein: CASSRGGGPATDTQYF
CDR3 length: 15; J gene: TRBJ1-2; clone size: .; V gene: TRBV5-4; D gene: TRBD1; CDR3 DNA: TGTGCCAGCAGCTACGGAGGACAGGGGGTATATGGCTACACCTTC; CDR3 protein: CASSYGGQGVYGYTF
CDR3 length: 15; J gene: TRBJ1-4; clone size: .; V gene: TRBV23-1; D gene: TRBD1; CDR3 DNA: TGCGCCAGCAGTCAAAACGACCGACAGGGGGAAAAACTGTTTTTT; CDR3 protein: CASSQNDRQGEKLFF
CDR3 length: 19; J gene: TRBJ2-1; clone size: .; V gene: TRBV12-2; D gene: .; CDR3 DNA: TGTGCAAGTCGCTTGATTAGCGGGGGAATAACGAGGTCCTACAATGAGCAGTTCTTC; CDR3 protein: CASRLISGGITRSYNEQFF
CDR3 length: 13; J gene: TRBJ2-7; clone size: .; V gene: TRBV5-1; D gene: TRBD1; CDR3 DNA: TGCGCCAGCACCGAGGGGGCGGACTACGAGCAGTACTTC; CDR3 protein: CASTEGADYEQYF
CDR3 length: 16; J gene: TRBJ2-3; clone size: .; V gene: TRBV3-1/TRBV3-2; D gene: .; CDR3 DNA: TGTGCCAGCAGCCAAGATCGCGCAGGAAGCACAGATACGCAGTATTTT; CDR3 protein: CASSQDRAGSTDTQYF
CDR3 length: 12; J gene: TRBJ1-3; clone size: .; V gene: TRBV29-1; D gene: .; CDR3 DNA: TGCAGCGTTGAAGCGGGGGTAAACACCATATATTTT; CDR3 protein: CSVEAGVNTIYF
CDR3 length: 18; J gene: TRBJ1-3; clone size: .; V gene: TRBV5-1; D gene: TRBD1; CDR3 DNA: TGCGCCAGCAGCTCGGCCATTACAGGGGGCGACTCTGGAAACACCATATATTTT; CDR3 protein: CASSSAITGGDSGNTIYF
CDR3 length: 16; J gene: TRBJ2-2; clone size: .; V gene: TRBV3-1/TRBV3-2; D gene: TRBD2; CDR3 DNA: TGTGCCAGCAGCCAAGGACTAGCGGGAGTAACCGGGGAGCTGTTTTTT; CDR3 protein: CASSQGLAGVTGELFF
CDR3 length: 15; J gene: TRBJ2-2; clone size: .; V gene: TRBV7-7; D gene: .; CDR3 DNA: TGTGCCAGCAGCTTAACAGTAGCGAACACCGGGGAGCTGTTTTTT; CDR3 protein: CASSLTVANTGELFF
CDR3 length: 15; J gene: TRBJ2-7; clone size: .; V gene: TRBV6-2/TRBV6-3; D gene: TRBD1; CDR3 DNA: TGTGCCAGCAGTTACAGCGGACAGGGGGTTACCGAGCAGTACTTC; CDR3 protein: CASSYSGQGVTEQYF
CDR3 length: 14; J gene: TRBJ2-5; clone size: .; V gene: TRBV6-1; D gene: .; CDR3 DNA: TGTGCCAGCAGTGAAGTAAGACTCCCCCCGACCCAGTACTTC; CDR3 protein: CASSEVRLPPTQYF
CDR3 length: 13; J gene: TRBJ2-3; clone size: .; V gene: TRBV7-2; D gene: .; CDR3 DNA: TGTGCCAGCAGCCGGACAGGCACAGATACGCAGTATTTT; CDR3 protein: CASSRTGTDTQYF
CDR3 length: 16; J gene: TRBJ2-2; clone size: .; V gene: TRBV24-1; D gene: TRBD2; CDR3 DNA: TGTGCCACCAGTGATGGTAGACTAGCAACCGCCGGGGAGCTGTTTTTT; CDR3 protein: CATSDGRLATAGELFF
CDR3 length: 16; J gene: TRBJ2-5; clone size: .; V gene: TRBV3-1/TRBV3-2; D gene: .; CDR3 DNA: TGTGCCAGCAGCCAATACATTGACAGGAAAGAAGAGACCCAGTACTTC; CDR3 protein: CASSQYIDRKEETQYF
CDR3 length: 18; J gene: TRBJ2-2; clone size: .; V gene: TRBV19; D gene: .; CDR3 DNA: TGTGCCAGTAGTACGCAAATTTATGGCGGGTCATACACCGGGGAGCTGTTTTTT; CDR3 protein: CASSTQIYGGSYTGELFF
CDR3 length: 14; J gene: TRBJ1-4; clone size: .; V gene: TRBV30; D gene: .; CDR3 DNA: TGTGCCTGGAGGCCGGGCCCGGACATAGGAAAACTGTTTTTT; CDR3 protein: CAWRPGPDIGKLFF
CDR3 length: 18; J gene: TRBJ2-7; clone size: .; V gene: TRBV6-1; D gene: TRBD2; CDR3 DNA: TGTGCCAGCAGTGAAGGGGTCGGACGTAGCGGGAGCGGGTACGAGCAGTACTTC; CDR3 protein: CASSEGVGRSGSGYEQYF
CDR3 length: 15; J gene: TRBJ1-5; clone size: .; V gene: TRBV5-8; D gene: .; CDR3 DNA: TGTGCCAGCAGCCCCGCGGGGCGTAGCAATCAGCCCCAGCATTTT; CDR3 protein: CASSPAGRSNQPQHF
CDR3 length: 18; J gene: TRBJ1-4; clone size: .; V gene: TRBV27; D gene: TRBD1; CDR3 DNA: TGTGCCAGCAGTTCACACAGGGGGCGTATGGCGGCTAATGAAAAACTGTTTTTT; CDR3 protein: CASSSHRGRMAANEKLFF
CDR3 length: 12; J gene: TRBJ2-3; clone size: once; V gene: TRBV30; D gene: .; CDR3 DNA: TGTGCCTGGACCCCCCTAGCAGATACGCAGTATTTT; CDR3 protein: CAWTPLADTQYF
CDR3 length: 17; J gene: TRBJ2-1; clone size: once; V gene: TRBV6-1; D gene: .; CDR3 DNA: TGTGCCAGCAGTGAAGCCCGCCAGGCCCAAAGAGCGGGTGAGCAGTTCTTC; CDR3 protein: CASSEARQAQRAGEQFF
CDR3 length: 15; J gene: TRBJ2-1; clone size: .; V gene: TRBV7-2; D gene: TRBD2; CDR3 DNA: TGTGCCAGCAGCTTTAGCGGGGGGGGACACAATGAGCAGTTCTTC; CDR3 protein: CASSFSGGGHNEQFF
CDR3 length: 16; J gene: TRBJ2-2; clone size: .; V gene: TRBV5-6; D gene: TRBD1; CDR3 DNA: TGTGCCAGCAGCCGCGACAGGGGCGCCGACACCGGGGAGCTGTTTTTT; CDR3 protein: CASSRDRGADTGELFF
CDR3 length: 15; J gene: TRBJ2-3; clone size: .; V gene: TRBV9; D gene: TRBD1; CDR3 DNA: TGTGCCAGCAGCGTAGTGGGACAGTCTGAAGATACGCAGTATTTT; CDR3 protein: CASSVVGQSEDTQYF
CDR3 length: 12; J gene: TRBJ1-1; clone size: .; V gene: TRBV23-1; D gene: .; CDR3 DNA: TGCGCCAGCAGAACCGGTAACACTGAAGCTTTCTTT; CDR3 protein: CASRTGNTEAFF